This is a list of T cell receptor beta chains from one sample in a study of cytomegalovirus exposure and HLA in healthy donors. Sequenced by immunoSEQ multiplex PCR; TCRdb stores in-frame clones only, minus some. The sample yields tens of thousands of clones, more than 70% seen once. Sample: PBMCs. All receptors derive from a woman under 40 in good health and CMV-seropositive. Both conserved end residues are part of each CDR3. Each record gives: CDR3 DNA, CDR3 protein, D gene, clone size, J gene, V gene. D genes are given only for firm matches. Expanded clones are given a class, and other clones once, few, many or no size at all.

CDR3 DNA: TGTGCCAGTAGTATTGGACAGGGGGAAGAGACCCAGTACTTC
CDR3 protein: CASSIGQGEETQYF
D gene: TRBD1
clone size: few
J gene: TRBJ2-5
V gene: TRBV19

CDR3 DNA: TGTGCCAGCAGCTTATTAAGTGGAGGAGAAGCTTTCTTT
CDR3 protein: CASSLLSGGEAFF
D gene: .
clone size: few
J gene: TRBJ1-1
V gene: TRBV7-9

CDR3 DNA: TGTGCCAGCAGTTTAGAGGGGACTCCCTACGGGCAGTACTTC
CDR3 protein: CASSLEGTPYGQYF
D gene: .
clone size: .
J gene: TRBJ2-7
V gene: TRBV28

CDR3 DNA: TGTGCCAGCAGTCCTTCGAAAGGGGGCCCTCATTCACCCCTCCACTTT
CDR3 protein: CASSPSKGGPHSPLHF
D gene: TRBD1
clone size: once
J gene: TRBJ1-6
V gene: TRBV28

CDR3 DNA: TGTGCCAGCAGTGGAACCTACCAATATAGCAATCAGCCCCAGCATTTT
CDR3 protein: CASSGTYQYSNQPQHF
D gene: .
clone size: .
J gene: TRBJ1-5
V gene: TRBV6-1

CDR3 DNA: TGTGCCAGCAGTAAGGGACAGGGTCTGGAGACCCAGTACTTC
CDR3 protein: CASSKGQGLETQYF
D gene: TRBD1
clone size: .
J gene: TRBJ2-5
V gene: TRBV6-6

CDR3 DNA: TGTGCCAGCAGTAATAGCGGGAGGGAAGAGACCCAGTACTTC
CDR3 protein: CASSNSGREETQYF
D gene: TRBD2
clone size: few
J gene: TRBJ2-5
V gene: TRBV6-1

CDR3 DNA: TGTGCCAGCAGCAAAATCCAGGGGATGAACACTGAAGCTTTCTTT
CDR3 protein: CASSKIQGMNTEAFF
D gene: .
clone size: .
J gene: TRBJ1-1
V gene: TRBV11-1

CDR3 DNA: TGTGCCAGCAGCGTAGGCGGTTGGGGACAGGGGTCCTACAATGAGCAGTTCTTC
CDR3 protein: CASSVGGWGQGSYNEQFF
D gene: TRBD1
clone size: .
J gene: TRBJ2-1
V gene: TRBV9

CDR3 DNA: TGTGCCAGCAGCTTAGGGACAGGGTCTTCTATTACGGAGACCCAGTACTTC
CDR3 protein: CASSLGTGSSITETQYF
D gene: TRBD1
clone size: .
J gene: TRBJ2-5
V gene: TRBV5-8

CDR3 DNA: TGTGCCAGTGTCCTAGGGAGGGCTGAGTATGGCTACACCTTC
CDR3 protein: CASVLGRAEYGYTF
D gene: .
clone size: .
J gene: TRBJ1-2
V gene: TRBV2

CDR3 DNA: TGTGCCAGCAGCTTAGGATGGACTAGCAGCTACGAGCAGTACTTC
CDR3 protein: CASSLGWTSSYEQYF
D gene: TRBD2
clone size: .
J gene: TRBJ2-7
V gene: TRBV7-2

CDR3 DNA: TGCGCCAGCAGTGAGTCGAAGCTAGCGGGGGCCTCGAACACCGGGGAGCTGTTTTTT
CDR3 protein: CASSESKLAGASNTGELFF
D gene: TRBD2
clone size: .
J gene: TRBJ2-2
V gene: TRBV10-1

CDR3 DNA: TGTGCCAGCAGTTTCGACAGGGCGTCCGGGGAGCTGTTTTTT
CDR3 protein: CASSFDRASGELFF
D gene: TRBD1
clone size: few
J gene: TRBJ2-2
V gene: TRBV28

CDR3 DNA: TGCAGCGGCCTGAGCGGGGGATTAACTGAAGCTTTCTTT
CDR3 protein: CSGLSGGLTEAFF
D gene: .
clone size: .
J gene: TRBJ1-1
V gene: TRBV29-1

CDR3 DNA: TGTGCCAGCAGCCAAGGCCAGGGGAATGAAAAACTGTTTTTT
CDR3 protein: CASSQGQGNEKLFF
D gene: .
clone size: .
J gene: TRBJ1-4
V gene: TRBV4-2

CDR3 DNA: TGTGCCAGCAGCTCGCCCTCAAGCGGGGGAGTAAAGTTCTTC
CDR3 protein: CASSSPSSGGVKFF
D gene: TRBD2
clone size: .
J gene: TRBJ2-1
V gene: TRBV5-4

CDR3 DNA: TGTGCCAGCAGCTTAGATCAAGGCGGGACAGGGAATTACAATGAGCAGTTCTTC
CDR3 protein: CASSLDQGGTGNYNEQFF
D gene: TRBD1
clone size: few
J gene: TRBJ2-1
V gene: TRBV11-3

CDR3 DNA: TGTGCCAGCAGTGAAGGGCCGGGACTAGCGGGGATCTACGAGCAGTACTTC
CDR3 protein: CASSEGPGLAGIYEQYF
D gene: TRBD2
clone size: .
J gene: TRBJ2-7
V gene: TRBV6-1

CDR3 DNA: TGTGCCAGCAGCTTTCCGGGGACAGCTGAATCCTACGAGCAGTACTTC
CDR3 protein: CASSFPGTAESYEQYF
D gene: TRBD1
clone size: .
J gene: TRBJ2-7
V gene: TRBV5-8

CDR3 DNA: TGTGCCAGCAGTGAACTAGAAGAGCAGTACTTC
CDR3 protein: CASSELEEQYF
D gene: .
clone size: .
J gene: TRBJ2-5
V gene: TRBV25-1

CDR3 DNA: TGTGCCAGCAGCCCCTACGGGGGAGGCAACTATGGCTACACCTTC
CDR3 protein: CASSPYGGGNYGYTF
D gene: .
clone size: few
J gene: TRBJ1-2
V gene: TRBV5-6

CDR3 DNA: TGTGCCAGCAGCCCCACAGGCTACGAGCAGTACTTC
CDR3 protein: CASSPTGYEQYF
D gene: .
clone size: .
J gene: TRBJ2-7
V gene: TRBV5-4

CDR3 DNA: TGCGCCAGCAAGCCGGAGACAGGAGGCTACACCTTC
CDR3 protein: CASKPETGGYTF
D gene: .
clone size: .
J gene: TRBJ1-2
V gene: TRBV10-2

CDR3 DNA: TGTGCCACCCCCTCACAGGGGAACACTGAAGCTTTCTTT
CDR3 protein: CATPSQGNTEAFF
D gene: .
clone size: .
J gene: TRBJ1-1
V gene: TRBV27

CDR3 DNA: TGTGCCAGCAGCTTAAGGGAGAATGAGCAGTTCTTC
CDR3 protein: CASSLRENEQFF
D gene: .
clone size: .
J gene: TRBJ2-1
V gene: TRBV7-8

CDR3 DNA: TGTGCCAGCAGCAGGACAGGAAGTTCCTATGGCTACACCTTC
CDR3 protein: CASSRTGSSYGYTF
D gene: TRBD1
clone size: few
J gene: TRBJ1-2
V gene: TRBV6-1

CDR3 DNA: TGTGCCAGCAGTTTGGGACTAGCGGGTTCCAATGAGCAGTTCTTC
CDR3 protein: CASSLGLAGSNEQFF
D gene: TRBD2
clone size: .
J gene: TRBJ2-1
V gene: TRBV6-1

CDR3 DNA: TGCGCCAGCAGAACGGGGACACTTCCCTCCTACGAGCAGTACTTC
CDR3 protein: CASRTGTLPSYEQYF
D gene: .
clone size: once
J gene: TRBJ2-7
V gene: TRBV5-1

CDR3 DNA: TGTGCCTACCAACACTACCGCCGAAACACTGAAGCTTTCTTT
CDR3 protein: CAYQHYRRNTEAFF
D gene: .
clone size: .
J gene: TRBJ1-1
V gene: TRBV30

CDR3 DNA: TGTGCCAAAGAGCCGGGACAGGGTTTAATTAACTATGGCTACACCTTC
CDR3 protein: CAKEPGQGLINYGYTF
D gene: TRBD1
clone size: few
J gene: TRBJ1-2
V gene: TRBV6-4

CDR3 DNA: TGTGCCTGGAGTGTCCTTCAGATGGCCACTGAAGCTTTCTTT
CDR3 protein: CAWSVLQMATEAFF
D gene: .
clone size: .
J gene: TRBJ1-1
V gene: TRBV30

CDR3 DNA: TGTGCCTGGAGGGCACAGGGGGTTTATGGCTACACCTTC
CDR3 protein: CAWRAQGVYGYTF
D gene: TRBD1
clone size: once
J gene: TRBJ1-2
V gene: TRBV30

CDR3 DNA: TGTGCCAGCAGCTTAGGCAGCTACGAGCAGTACTTC
CDR3 protein: CASSLGSYEQYF
D gene: .
clone size: .
J gene: TRBJ2-7
V gene: TRBV7-9

CDR3 DNA: TGCGCCAGCAGCCAAGATGGGGAGGCGGCGGTTGAAGCTTTCTTT
CDR3 protein: CASSQDGEAAVEAFF
D gene: .
clone size: once
J gene: TRBJ1-1
V gene: TRBV4-1

CDR3 DNA: TGTGCCAGCAGCTTCACAGGGAGCACAGATACGCAGTATTTT
CDR3 protein: CASSFTGSTDTQYF
D gene: .
clone size: .
J gene: TRBJ2-3
V gene: TRBV11-3

CDR3 DNA: TGCAGTGCCCGAGGAAGCTACGAGCAGTACTTC
CDR3 protein: CSARGSYEQYF
D gene: .
clone size: .
J gene: TRBJ2-7
V gene: TRBV20-1

CDR3 DNA: TGTGCCAGCAGTTTCTCAGGGGCGTGCGAGCAGTACTTC
CDR3 protein: CASSFSGACEQYF
D gene: .
clone size: .
J gene: TRBJ2-7
V gene: TRBV27

CDR3 DNA: TGTGCCAGCAGTGCGGTTGCGGGAGGAACAGATACGCAGTATTTT
CDR3 protein: CASSAVAGGTDTQYF
D gene: TRBD2
clone size: .
J gene: TRBJ2-3
V gene: TRBV6-4

CDR3 DNA: TGTGCCAGCAGCTTAAGGTCGGGACGGGACAGGGAAAACGAAAAACTGTTTTTT
CDR3 protein: CASSLRSGRDRENEKLFF
D gene: TRBD1
clone size: .
J gene: TRBJ1-4
V gene: TRBV7-8

CDR3 DNA: TGTGCCAGCAGCCCGCTCACTGGACAGGGGTCCTACGAGCAGTACTTC
CDR3 protein: CASSPLTGQGSYEQYF
D gene: TRBD1
clone size: .
J gene: TRBJ2-7
V gene: TRBV4-2

CDR3 DNA: TGTGCCAGCAGTTTAGTGTTTAACCAACTTAACTCCTATAATTCACCCCTCCACTTT
CDR3 protein: CASSLVFNQLNSYNSPLHF
D gene: .
clone size: .
J gene: TRBJ1-6
V gene: TRBV27

CDR3 DNA: TGTGCCAGCAGTGACGACAGGGTGGGATTCAAAGAGACCCAGTACTTC
CDR3 protein: CASSDDRVGFKETQYF
D gene: TRBD1
clone size: .
J gene: TRBJ2-5
V gene: TRBV25-1

CDR3 DNA: TGCGCCGCCTCCCCCACGGGGCGGGAATTCTACAATGAGCAGTTCTTC
CDR3 protein: CAASPTGREFYNEQFF
D gene: .
clone size: .
J gene: TRBJ2-1
V gene: TRBV5-1

CDR3 DNA: TGTGCCAGTAGTCTCCTTGGGACAGGGAGGACCACCTATGGCTACACCTTC
CDR3 protein: CASSLLGTGRTTYGYTF
D gene: TRBD1
clone size: few
J gene: TRBJ1-2
V gene: TRBV19

CDR3 DNA: TGCGCCAGCAGCCAAAAAGGGACTGTGAACACTGAAGCTTTCTTT
CDR3 protein: CASSQKGTVNTEAFF
D gene: .
clone size: .
J gene: TRBJ1-1
V gene: TRBV4-1

CDR3 DNA: TGTGCCAGCTCACCAGGAGTTATTCTTTCGGACAGGGGGTTCTATGGCTACACCTTC
CDR3 protein: CASSPGVILSDRGFYGYTF
D gene: TRBD1
clone size: few
J gene: TRBJ1-2
V gene: TRBV18

CDR3 DNA: TGTGCCAGCAGCGCTACTAGCGGATACAATGAGCAGTTCTTC
CDR3 protein: CASSATSGYNEQFF
D gene: TRBD2
clone size: .
J gene: TRBJ2-1
V gene: TRBV2

CDR3 DNA: TGTGCCAGCAACCCCCGAGGACAGCAAGAGACCCAGTACTTC
CDR3 protein: CASNPRGQQETQYF
D gene: .
clone size: .
J gene: TRBJ2-5
V gene: TRBV6-1

CDR3 DNA: TGCGCCAGCGGCGGACAGGGGGCGGATCAGCGTACCGGGGAGCTGTTTTTT
CDR3 protein: CASGGQGADQRTGELFF
D gene: TRBD1
clone size: once
J gene: TRBJ2-2
V gene: TRBV10-1